Presented here are 5 T cell receptor beta chains from one specimen sequenced in a study of blood T cell repertoires in COVID-19. Measured with immunoSEQ multiplex PCR; TCRdb has only the in-frame clones, and not every one. The sample shows 450,000 to 500,000 clones, approximately 85% of them seen only once. Sequencing used peripheral blood. These TCRs come from a human donor in a cohort sampled during active COVID-19.

This clone was counted between two and nine times. This sequence joins TRBV7-2 and TRBJ1-1; possible D gene TRBD1, 6 bases. This CDR3 comprises 16 residues. Germline CDR1 and CDR2: SGHTA and FQGNSA. Trimming stripped 2 bases from V and 0 bases from J, with 13 bases between. CDR3 sequence: CASSLTRTAMNTEAFF. The CDR3 DNA follows: TGTGCCAGCAGCTTAACCAGGACAGCCATGAACACTGAAGCTTTCTTT.

J is TRBJ1-2 and V is TRBV19; D uncertain. Trimming left V 8 bases short and J 3 bases short, with 13 bases between. CDR3 length equals 13 residues. The germline CDR1 and CDR2 sequences are LNHDA and SQIVND (reference sequence). In DNA, the CDR3 is TGTGCCAGTCGCATTACTACGGACTATGGCTACACCTTC. This encodes CASRITTDYGYTF.

This chain links TRBV30 with TRBJ1-2, with TRBD1 matching over 7 bases. V shed 4 bases, J shed 8 bases, and the junction held 7 bases outside the gene matches. The CDR3 sequence is 12 residues long. CDR1 GTSNPN and CDR2 SVGIG come from the germline V gene (reference sequence). CDR3 nucleotide sequence: TGTGCCTGGACAGGGGGGATGTGGGGCTACACCTTC. Amino acids: CAWTGGMWGYTF.

This chain connects TRBV3-1 (or the pseudogene TRBV3-2) to TRBJ2-2; D is unclear. With 2 bases removed from V and 1 base from J, the gap between germline ends came to 11 bases. CDR3 length: 16 residues. Germline assignment: CDR1 LGHDT and CDR2 YNNKEL (reference sequence). CDR3 nucleotide sequence: TGTGCCAGCAGCCAATTCCTGCCCGGGAACACCGGGGAGCTGTTTTTT. This translates into CASSQFLPGNTGELFF.

V is TRBV18 and J is TRBJ1-5; D is perhaps TRBD1 (6 bases). From germline, CDR1 is KGHSH and CDR2 LQKENI. V dropped 5 bases and J dropped 3 bases, with 14 bases sitting between them. The CDR3 has 15 amino acids. The CDR3 here is CASSSTGSNNQPQHF. CDR3 bases: TGTGCCAGCTCATCCACAGGGAGCAACAATCAGCCCCAGCATTTT.